A selection of T cell receptor beta chains follows, all from one sample in a study of T-cell reconstitution after alpha-beta-depleted transplantation in children. TCRdb independently ran MiXCR on the PCR reads; one entry per CDR3 protein. Here the sample spans 490,000 or so distinct CDR3 sequences, under 12% being singletons. The sample consisted of PBMCs, taken before TCRalphabeta/CD19-depleted stem cell transplant. The receptors were sampled from a child aged 2 to 10 with inherited bone marrow failure, due to receive a stem cell transplant. CDR3s include the opening cysteine and the closing phenylalanine or tryptophan. D genes are given only for firm matches. Part of the rows lack a size; the others show once, few, many or a class for expanded clones.

size,V,J,D,DNA,CDR3
NA,TRBV7-2,TRBJ2-1,TRBD2,TGTGCCAGCAGCTTAGCCTCCGGGACTAGCGGGGGCAATGAGCAGTTCTTC,CASSLASGTSGGNEQFF
many,TRBV7-2,TRBJ2-3,NA,TGTGCCAGCAGCCCGAAAGGGCCTAGCACAGATACGCAGTATTTT,CASSPKGPSTDTQYF
many,TRBV29-1,TRBJ2-2,NA,TGCAGCGTTACGTTGTACACCGGGGAGCTGTTTTTT,CSVTLYTGELFF
few,TRBV5-1,TRBJ2-1,NA,TGCGCCAGCAGCTTGGAGGATAGCAGCCACTACAATGAGCAGTTCTTC,CASSLEDSSHYNEQFF
many,TRBV7-8,TRBJ2-5,NA,TGTGCCAGCAGCTTAGGGGCCCAGGGGCGAGGGGAGACCCAGTACTTC,CASSLGAQGRGETQYF
many,TRBV7-2,TRBJ2-1,TRBD2,TGTGCCAGCAGCCACACTAGCGGGAGGTTGTACAATGAGCAGTTCTTC,CASSHTSGRLYNEQFF
many,TRBV24-1,TRBJ2-1,TRBD1,TGTGCCACCAGCCCCCGGGACAGGGGGTGGAATGAGCAGTTCTTC,CATSPRDRGWNEQFF
many,TRBV29-1,TRBJ2-7,NA,TGCAGCGCGGGGGACAACGACGAGCAGTACTTC,CSAGDNDEQYF
many,TRBV9,TRBJ2-3,TRBD2,TGTGCCAGCAGCGACGGGACTAGCGGGAGGGCCAGGGGTACAGATACGCAGTATTTT,CASSDGTSGRARGTDTQYF
many,TRBV5-1,TRBJ2-2,NA,TGCGCCAGCAGAGAACAGGACACCGGGGAGCTGTTTTTT,CASREQDTGELFF
few,TRBV27,TRBJ1-6,TRBD1,TGTGCCAGCAGTTTATCTGTGCCGGACAGGACGTGGTCACCCCTCCACTTT,CASSLSVPDRTWSPLHF
many,TRBV20-1,TRBJ2-1,NA,TGCAGTGCTAGTCTCGGACCGAACAATGAGCAGTTCTTC,CSASLGPNNEQFF
few,TRBV6-5,TRBJ1-5,NA,TGTGCCAGCAGTTACGGGGGGCCAAGCAATCAGCCCCAGCATTTT,CASSYGGPSNQPQHF
NA,TRBV19,TRBJ2-7,NA,TGTGCCAGTAGGGGTGGGCCAGGAGCCTACGAGCAGTACTTC,CASRGGPGAYEQYF
many,TRBV4-2,TRBJ1-6,TRBD1,TGTGCCAGCAGCTACAGGGGTGGGCAGGGTAATTCACCCCTCCACTTT,CASSYRGGQGNSPLHF
many,TRBV5-1,TRBJ1-1,NA,TGCGCCAGCAGCCCGGGACCGTCGAACACTGAAGCTTTCTTT,CASSPGPSNTEAFF
many,TRBV12-3/TRBV12-4,TRBJ1-2,NA,TGTGCCAGCAGCCCGGGTAACTATGGCTACACCTTC,CASSPGNYGYTF
NA,TRBV27,TRBJ1-1,NA,TGTGCCAGCAGTTTATTAGGGGAGAACACTGAAGCTTTCTTT,CASSLLGENTEAFF
many,TRBV30,TRBJ2-3,NA,TGTGCCTGCGCAGGGCGTACCACAGATACGCAGTATTTT,CACAGRTTDTQYF
many,TRBV12-3/TRBV12-4,TRBJ2-2,NA,TGTGCCAGCAGTTTAGGGACAGCTACTAGTGGCACCGGGGAGCTGTTTTTT,CASSLGTATSGTGELFF
NA,TRBV7-8,TRBJ2-1,TRBD2,TGTGCCAGCAGCCTGGGACTAGCGGGAGGGCGGCTATACAATGAGCAGTTCTTC,CASSLGLAGGRLYNEQFF
many,TRBV30,TRBJ2-1,NA,TGTGCCTGGAGTGTGATGAATGAGCAGTTCTTC,CAWSVMNEQFF
many,TRBV6-5,TRBJ2-7,TRBD1,TGTGCCAGCAGCCGCGCGAGGGACAGCCACCGAAGCTACGAGCAGTACTTC,CASSRARDSHRSYEQYF
NA,TRBV20-1,TRBJ1-2,NA,TGCAGTGCTAGAACTGTTCTAAGCTCCGTCTATGGCTACACCTTC,CSARTVLSSVYGYTF
many,TRBV11-2,TRBJ2-3,NA,TGTGCCAGCAGCTCCCCTTTGAGATCAGATACGCAGTATTTT,CASSSPLRSDTQYF
NA,TRBV7-6,TRBJ2-1,NA,TGTGCCAGCAGCTTAGAAGGAGGGCTTGGGATGGGTGAGCAGTTCTTC,CASSLEGGLGMGEQFF
many,TRBV29-1,TRBJ2-3,TRBD2,TGCAGCTCCGGACTAGCGGGAGGGGTAGATACGCAGTATTTT,CSSGLAGGVDTQYF
few,TRBV7-8,TRBJ2-3,TRBD1,TGTGCCAGCAGCCCCTACGGACAGGGCCCCACAGATACGCAGTATTTT,CASSPYGQGPTDTQYF
many,TRBV29-1,TRBJ2-7,NA,TGCAGCGCAGGCGGCGGGTTATCCTACGAGCAGTACTTC,CSAGGGLSYEQYF
many,TRBV10-2,TRBJ2-3,TRBD1,TGCGCCAGCACCCTCTCAAGGGCAGGGGGCATGGATACGCAGTATTTT,CASTLSRAGGMDTQYF
many,TRBV7-8,TRBJ2-7,TRBD2,TGTGCCAGCAGCCGGACTAGCGGGAGATTCTACGAGCAGTACTTC,CASSRTSGRFYEQYF
many,TRBV6-5,TRBJ2-2,TRBD1,TGTGCCAGCAGTTACGGGACAGGAACCGGGGAGCTGTTTTTT,CASSYGTGTGELFF
many,TRBV12-3/TRBV12-4,TRBJ1-5,NA,TGTGCCAGCAGTCCGGCAGGGGCGATTAGCAATCAGCCCCAGCATTTT,CASSPAGAISNQPQHF
many,TRBV6-5,TRBJ1-1,NA,TGTGCCAGCAGCCGAGACAGGTTCGCAGCTTTCTTT,CASSRDRFAAFF
NA,TRBV7-9,TRBJ1-1,TRBD1,TGTGCCAGCAGCTCCACCCGTACAGGGGACACTGAAGCTTTCTTT,CASSSTRTGDTEAFF
few,TRBV20-1,TRBJ2-7,TRBD1,TGCAGTGCTAGTGGCAACAGGGGCGAGCAGTACTTC,CSASGNRGEQYF